These 26 T cell receptor beta chains were all obtained from the same sample, sequenced in a study of type 1 regulatory T cells. Each CDR3 protein is one row after TCRdb ran MiXCR on the reads. The sample yields about 71,000 distinct CDR3 sequences, 20% seen once. Findings of the study overall: Type 1 regulatory T cells had a more restricted TCR repertoire than non-type 1 regulatory T cells.

These receptors have no identified antigens. Specimen: cultured type 1 regulatory T (Tr1) cells, either the whole culture or a sorted fraction (not recorded which). The source is a human donor in good health.

This clonotype came up many times. The chain has TRBV25-1 and TRBJ1-5, with D unresolved. V was clipped by 3 bases and J by 5 bases, with 14 bases between them. CDR3 length: 15 residues. Germline CDR1 and CDR2: MGHDK and SYGVNS. The CDR3 sequence: CASSESDGIDQPQHF. Written as DNA, the CDR3 is TGTGCCAGCAGTGAGTCAGATGGGATAGATCAGCCCCAGCATTTT.

In its sample, this clonotype was seen a few times. V is TRBV30 and J is TRBJ1-5; D might be TRBD1 (6 bases). The CDR3 contains 15 residues. V lost 1 base and J lost 1, with 11 bases in between. Germline-derived CDR1 and CDR2 are GTSNPN and SVGIG (reference sequence). CDR3 sequence: CAWSAQGPSNQPQHF. CDR3 bases: TGTGCCTGGAGTGCACAGGGACCGAGCAATCAGCCCCAGCATTTT.

V usage is TRBV20-1 and J usage is TRBJ1-5, with a possible D match to TRBD1 (6 bases). There are 14 residues in the CDR3. V gave up 6 bases and J gave up 6 bases, with 18 bases separating them. Germline CDR1 and CDR2: DFQATT and SNEGSKA (reference sequence). The chain's CDR3 is CSASIGGAGQPQHF. In nucleotides, the CDR3 is TGCAGTGCCTCTATAGGGGGGGCTGGTCAGCCCCAGCATTTT.

This clonotype was counted only a few times. The chain is built from TRBV10-3 and TRBJ2-6; 11 bases are a match to TRBD2. V trimming: 0 bases; J trimming: 1 base; junction bases outside the gene matches: 5. The CDR3 is 19 residues long. CDR1 is ENHRY and CDR2 is SYGVKD in the germline V gene. The CDR3 DNA reads TGTGCCATCAGTGAGTCAACTAGCGGGAGAAAATCTGGGGCCAACGTCCTGACTTTC. It is translated as CAISESTSGRKSGANVLTF.

This clonotype was seen only a few times. This chain joins TRBV7-2 and TRBJ2-7; D gene unclear. V lost 3 bases and J lost 5, with 11 bases in between. The CDR3 consists of 13 residues. CDR1 and CDR2 from the germline V gene are SGHTA and FQGNSA. The CDR3 nucleotides are TGTGCCAGCAGCTTGACCCGTAGGGACGAGCAGTACTTC. Encoded protein: CASSLTRRDEQYF.

This chain joins TRBV20-1 and TRBJ2-1, with 11 bases that match TRBD2. The trim removed 4 bases at V and 0 bases at J, leaving 5 bases unmatched. The CDR3 is 16 amino acids. Germline V CDR1 and CDR2: DFQATT, SNEGSKA (reference sequence). The CDR3: CSATTSGSYSYNEQFF. Here the CDR3 DNA reads TGCAGTGCTACAACTAGCGGGAGCTACTCCTACAATGAGCAGTTCTTC.

This clonotype was seen repeatedly, ten times or more. The V gene is TRBV7-6, the J gene TRBJ2-7, with D possibly being TRBD2 (6 bases). Germline V CDR1 and CDR2: SGHVS, FNYEAQ. This CDR3 contains 15 residues. V lost 5 bases and J lost 5, with 19 bases in between. The CDR3 nucleotides read TGTGCCAGCAGCCATGGAGGGGCACCTCCCAACGAGCAGTACTTC. Its translation: CASSHGGAPPNEQYF.

V is TRBV18 and J is TRBJ1-5; D gene unclear. The CDR3 is made up of 13 amino acids. CDR1 is KGHSH, CDR2 LQKENI, per germline. The V end lost 3 bases, the J end lost 4 bases, and 7 bases lay between the germline ends. CDR3 nucleotide sequence: TGTGCCAGCTCACCCGGGGAAAATCAGCCCCAGCATTTT. This codes for CASSPGENQPQHF.

This clonotype was observed a handful of times. This chain links TRBV3-1 with TRBJ2-4; D gene uncertain. The CDR3 length is 15 residues. Between the trimmed V and J ends, which lost 4 bases and 0 bases, there was a span of 10 bases. CDR1 is LGHDT and CDR2 is YNNKEL in the germline V gene (reference sequence). The CDR3 region is CASSLGRVAKNIQYF. CDR3 coding DNA: TGTGCCAGCAGCCTCGGACGGGTAGCCAAAAACATTCAGTACTTC.

This clonotype was seen more than once but under ten times. The chain has TRBV5-1 and TRBJ2-3; the match to TRBD2 covers 8 bases. CDR3 length: 17 amino acids. Germline CDR1 SGHRS, CDR2 YFSETQ. Germline trimming cut 5 bases from V and 11 bases from J; bases unmatched to any gene: 22. The CDR3 sequence is CASSWTGTAGGLAGQYF. CDR3 nucleotide sequence: TGCGCCAGCAGTTGGACGGGGACCGCGGGAGGTCTCGCGGGGCAGTATTTT.

CDR3 DNA sequence: TGCGCCAGCAGCTTGGCAGATCTCACAGATACGCAGTATTTT. Protein: CASSLADLTDTQYF. The chain uses TRBV5-1 and TRBJ2-3, with no clear D. This CDR3 is built from 14 residues. V was shortened by 0 bases and J by 2 bases, with 7 bases between the two germline ends. CDR1 and CDR2 from the germline V gene are SGHRS and YFSETQ.

About this clonotype: This CDR3 fails to terminate in the conserved phenylalanine or tryptophan, so it likely reflects a read error. It is unclear where the CDR3 begins or ends on the DNA, so no DNA is shown, and the CDR3 is as TCRdb lists it. The chain joins TRBV19 to TRBJ2-7; whether TRBD1, the table's D call, matches the DNA was not checked. Germline V gene lookup returns CDR1 LNHDA and CDR2 SQIVND (reference sequence). From its first to its last residue, the CDR3 has 8 amino acids. The CDR3 is CASNPRRS.

The table lists this clonotype with a few counts. This chain connects TRBV20-1 to TRBJ2-7; D is unclear. V lost 3 bases and J lost 3, with 12 bases in between. Germline V gene data show CDR1 as DFQATT and CDR2 as SNEGSKA (reference sequence). There are 13 residues in the CDR3. The CDR3 spells CSASPSGLYEQYF. CDR3 DNA: TGCAGTGCTAGCCCTTCTGGGCTCTACGAGCAGTACTTC.

This clonotype was seen more than once but under ten times. V gene TRBV20-1 combines with J gene TRBJ1-5; D is ambiguous. The CDR3 has 13 amino acids. The V and J ends lost 3 bases and 2 bases respectively, with 8 bases between them. Germline V CDR1 and CDR2: DFQATT, SNEGSKA (reference sequence). The CDR3 loop is CSASSGGNQPQHF. In DNA, the CDR3 is TGCAGTGCTAGTTCCGGGGGCAATCAGCCCCAGCATTTT.

The chain has TRBV7-2 and TRBJ1-5; D gene unclear. The CDR3 sequence is 15 residues long. Germline V gives CDR1 SGHTA, CDR2 FQGNSA. The V end lost 4 bases, the J end lost 4 bases, and 14 bases lay between the germline ends. CDR3 in amino acids: CASSSRPSLNQPQHF. The CDR3, as DNA: TGTGCCAGCAGCTCACGGCCGAGCTTAAATCAGCCCCAGCATTTT.

This clonotype was seen only a few times. The chain joins TRBV12-3 or TRBV12-4 to TRBJ2-3, with TRBD1 matching over 7 bases. The CDR3 is 16 residues long. With V trimmed by 6 bases and J by 1 base, 10 bases remained unmatched. The CDR3 DNA is TGTGCCAGCAGCCAAACAGGGGCTAGGCGCACAGATACGCAGTATTTT. It is translated as CASSQTGARRTDTQYF.

About this clonotype: One end of the junction does not line up with germline, which may come from a read error. This chain connects TRBV7-3 to TRBJ2-1; 7 bases match TRBD2. The CDR3 is 15 amino acids. Germline CDR1 and CDR2: SGHTA and FQGTGA. CDR3 DNA sequence: TGTGCCAGCGGCTTAGGAGGTAGCGGGTGGAATGAGCAGTTCTTC. This gives the protein CASGLGGSGWNEQFF.

This clonotype was observed a few times. This chain uses TRBV7-8 with TRBJ2-7; TRBD2 agrees at 7 bases. The CDR3 runs 14 residues. V dropped 6 bases and J dropped 1; count of bases not matched to a gene: 6. Germline V gene sequence: CDR1 SGHVS, CDR2 FQNEAQ. CDR3 bases: TGTGCCAGCAGTTCACTAGCGCCGTCCTACGAGCAGTACTTC. Protein product: CASSSLAPSYEQYF.

This clonotype was detected a few times. This chain links TRBV12-3 or TRBV12-4 with TRBJ2-1; D remains unclear. The V gene lost 6 bases and the J gene lost 0 bases, with 12 bases spanning the gap. This CDR3 spans 15 amino acids. CDR3 amino acids: CASSKYSSSYNEQFF. The CDR3 nucleotides are TGTGCCAGCAGCAAATATAGTAGCTCCTACAATGAGCAGTTCTTC.

This clonotype was found many times. The CDR3: CSGRVGYEQFF. CDR3 in DNA: TGCAGCGGGCGGGTTGGATATGAGCAGTTCTTC. The chain recombines TRBV29-1 with TRBJ2-1; D is possibly TRBD2 (5 bases). V was clipped by 7 bases and J by 8 bases, with 12 bases between them. The germline gives CDR1 SQVTM, CDR2 ANQGSEA. There are 11 residues in the CDR3.

This clonotype was recorded at least ten times. The chain uses TRBV12-3 or TRBV12-4 and TRBJ2-4; TRBD2 matches 12 bases. The trim removed 5 bases at V and 3 bases at J, leaving 2 bases unmatched. The CDR3 has 15 residues. CDR3 region: CASSKLAGGKNIQYF. CDR3 coding DNA: TGTGCCAGCAGTAAACTAGCGGGAGGCAAAAACATTCAGTACTTC.

This clonotype was seen many times. The V and J genes are TRBV11-2 and TRBJ1-2, with D uncertain. This CDR3 has 16 amino acids. Germline CDR1 reads SGHAT; CDR2 reads FQNNGV. V lost 1 base and J 7 bases, leaving 19 bases between the germline ends. The CDR3 bases are TGTGCCAGCAGCTTAGCCGGAGGCACGAACAATGCTGGCTACACCTTC. Protein sequence: CASSLAGGTNNAGYTF.

This clonotype has a handful of counts. The J gene is TRBJ1-1, the V gene TRBV29-1; no firm D call. V dropped 3 bases and J dropped 3 bases, with 11 bases sitting between them. CDR1 is SQVTM, CDR2 ANQGSEA, per germline. CDR3 length equals 13 residues. CDR3 region: CSVESQEYTEAFF. DNA of the CDR3: TGCAGCGTTGAGAGTCAGGAATACACTGAAGCTTTCTTT.

J is TRBJ2-5 and V is TRBV29-1; a possible D gene is TRBD1 (6 bases). V was pared by 6 bases and J by 1 base, with 12 bases between. Germline V lookup: CDR1 SQVTM, CDR2 ANQGSEA. CDR3 length equals 13 residues. The CDR3 loop is CSVRRGSQETQYF. The DNA for the CDR3 is TGCAGCGTGCGCAGGGGAAGCCAAGAGACCCAGTACTTC.

This clonotype was picked up a small number of times. The rearrangement links TRBV5-1 to TRBJ2-1; 7 nucleotides match TRBD2. The CDR3 contains 14 residues. The germline V gene encodes CDR1 SGHRS and CDR2 YFSETQ. V shed 0 bases and J 6 bases; nucleotides not matched to a gene: 3. The CDR3 protein is CASSLGTSSNEQFF. Here the CDR3 DNA reads TGCGCCAGCAGCTTGGGGACTAGTAGCAATGAGCAGTTCTTC.

This clonotype appeared many times. The V and J genes are TRBV11-2 and TRBJ1-2; perhaps TRBD1 as D (5 bases). The CDR3 length is 17 residues. V lost 3 bases and J lost 7, with 24 bases in between. CDR1 is SGHAT, CDR2 FQNNGV, per germline. The CDR3 bases are TGTGCCAGCAGCTTTGGGCAGGGTGGTAACTTTGCCAGTGGCTACACCTTC. This codes for CASSFGQGGNFASGYTF.